Listed here are 26 T cell receptor beta chains from one sample, sequenced in a study of shared clonotypes between healthy human individuals. Profiled with immunoSEQ multiplex PCR; TCRdb holds only in-frame clones, not every one. The sample includes about half a million clones, roughly 83% of them seen just once. Sequencing input: PBMCs. All receptors come from a woman between 40 and 50 years old in good health. Some clones in this sample may be carry-over from other donors' samples.

CDR3 sequence: CASKDREDGYEQYF. In DNA form, the CDR3 reads TGTGCCAGCAAGGACAGGGAAGACGGATACGAGCAGTACTTC. The chain has TRBV6-5 and TRBJ2-7; TRBD1 aligns across 8 bases. V gave up 7 bases and J gave up 4 bases; unmatched junction bases: 9. The CDR3 length is 14 residues. CDR1 is MNHEY and CDR2 is SVGAGI in the germline V gene.

The rearrangement links TRBV18 to TRBJ2-4, with TRBD1 identical over 8 bases. Per the germline V gene, CDR1 is KGHSH and CDR2 is LQKENI. Germline trimming cut 1 base from V and 3 bases from J; bases unmatched to any gene: 8. CDR3 length: 17 residues. The CDR3 here is CASSPQTGGLDKNIQYF. The CDR3 nucleotides read TGTGCCAGCTCACCACAAACAGGGGGACTTGACAAAAACATTCAGTACTTC.

On this clone itself: With a much larger clone just one base away, this may be a read error. This chain connects TRBV5-1 to TRBJ2-7, with 10 positions matching TRBD1. Trimming cost V 4 bases and J 2 bases; bases outside gene matches: 3. Germline-derived CDR1 and CDR2 are SGHRS and YFSETQ. CDR3 length: 14 residues. For the CDR3, the DNA is TGCGCCAGCAGCGTGGGACAGGGGACCTACGAGCAGTACTTC. The encoded protein is CASSVGQGTYEQYF.

CDR3 amino acids: CASSPQRTSGTYNEQFF. The CDR3 region has the DNA TGTGCCAGCAGCCCCCAACGGACTAGCGGGACCTACAATGAGCAGTTCTTC. The chain uses TRBV4-2 and TRBJ2-1, with 12 nucleotides matching TRBD2. Germline V CDR1 and CDR2: LGHNA, YNFKEQ. J gave up 2 bases and V 4 bases, and 6 bases lay outside the gene matches. The CDR3 is made up of 17 amino acids.

The table lists this clone with a count of one. The gene calls are TRBV6-6 and TRBJ1-1; no clear D. Germline V lookup: CDR1 MNHNY, CDR2 SVGAGI (reference sequence). This CDR3 is 14 amino acids long. The V end was cut by 6 bases, the J end by 0 bases, with 11 bases between. Written as DNA, the CDR3 is TGTGCCAGCAGGTCAGACAAGGTGAACACTGAAGCTTTCTTT. Translated, it gives CASRSDKVNTEAFF.

The rearrangement joins TRBV5-5 to TRBJ1-3, with D tentatively TRBD1 (6 bases). This CDR3 has 15 amino acids. Trimming took 5 bases from V and 0 from J, leaving 12 bases between them. Germline V gene sequence: CDR1 SGHKS, CDR2 YYEKEE (reference sequence). CDR3 in amino acids: CASRVGQNSGNTIYF. As DNA, the CDR3 is TGTGCCAGCAGGGTCGGACAGAACTCTGGAAACACCATATATTTT.

This chain uses TRBV11-2 with TRBJ2-7; 10 bases line up with TRBD2. V lost 4 bases, J lost 2 bases, and 5 bases stayed unmatched. The CDR3 sequence is 15 residues long. Germline V CDR1 and CDR2: SGHAT, FQNNGV. CDR3 sequence reads: CASSSGLAITYEQYF. As DNA, the CDR3 is TGTGCCAGCAGCTCGGGACTAGCGATAACCTACGAGCAGTACTTC.

This clone was recorded once. The chain joins TRBV18 to TRBJ2-7, with TRBD2 identical over 10 bases. The J segment lost 3 bases and the V segment lost 0 bases, leaving 2 bases of the junction unmatched. This CDR3 has 15 amino acids. Germline V gives CDR1 KGHSH, CDR2 LQKENI. The CDR3, as DNA: TGTGCCAGCTCACCACCCCTAGCGGGAGTCTACGAGCAGTACTTC. Amino acid sequence: CASSPPLAGVYEQYF. Looking up the rest from reference TRBV18 and TRBJ2-7 gives the full variable domain: NAGVMQNPRHLVRRRGQEARLRCSPMKGHSHVYWYRQLPEEGLKFMVYLQKENIIDESGMPKERFSAEFPKEGPSILRIQQVVRGDSAAYFCASSPPLAGVYEQYFGPGTRLTVT.

The chain links TRBV7-9 to TRBJ2-5; D gene uncertain. CDR3 length: 12 residues. Deletions cut 6 bases from V and 0 bases from J, with 5 bases between. Germline V CDR1 and CDR2: SEHNR, FQNEAQ (reference sequence). CDR3 nucleotides: TGTGCCAGCAGTCGGGACCAAGAGACCCAGTACTTC. It specifies CASSRDQETQYF.

The table lists this clone with a few counts. V is TRBV7-9 and J is TRBJ2-3, with D perhaps matching TRBD2 (5 bases). V was shortened by 5 bases and J by 5 bases, with 23 bases between the two germline ends. The CDR3 is 17 residues long. The germline V gene encodes CDR1 SEHNR and CDR2 FQNEAQ (reference sequence). Here the CDR3 reads CASSLGGIGPAGDTQYF. CDR3 nucleotide sequence: TGTGCCAGCAGCCTAGGAGGAATCGGACCCGCGGGAGATACGCAGTATTTT.

This clone was counted a few times. The chain links TRBV4-3 to TRBJ1-1; the D gene is possibly TRBD1 (5 bases). Germline CDR1 reads LGHNA; CDR2 reads YSLEER. The CDR3 has 15 amino acids. Deletions cut 0 bases from V and 4 bases from J, with 12 bases between. CDR3 sequence (DNA): TGCGCCAGCAGCCAAGATCGGCGGGGGGGCACTGAAGCTTTCTTT. Translated, it gives CASSQDRRGGTEAFF.

This clone was counted once. CDR3 protein: CASSVALTSGNLQETQYF. The CDR3 DNA is TGTGCCAGCAGCGTAGCCCTGACTAGCGGGAACCTCCAAGAGACCCAGTACTTC. The genes are TRBV9 and TRBJ2-5, with TRBD2 matching 11 bases. The CDR3 has 18 amino acids. Losses at the gene ends were 0 bases for V and 1 base for J; bases not matched to a gene: 8. Germline assignment: CDR1 SGDLS and CDR2 YYNGEE.

The chain carries TRBV7-9 and TRBJ2-3; maybe TRBD2 (5 bases). The germline V gene encodes CDR1 SEHNR and CDR2 FQNEAQ (reference sequence). This CDR3 comprises 14 residues. The V and J ends lost 3 bases and 1 base respectively, with 8 bases between them. In nucleotides, the CDR3 is TGTGCCAGCAGCTTTGACTACCGCACAGATACGCAGTATTTT. This gives the protein CASSFDYRTDTQYF.

The chain recombines TRBV28 with TRBJ2-7; D remains unclear. The CDR3 runs 13 residues. Trimming cost V 8 bases and J 6 bases, with 17 bases left between them. Germline values: CDR1 MDHEN, CDR2 SYDVKM. In DNA, the CDR3 is TGTGCCAGCGGAGACTGGGCCCTTCGCGAGCAGTACTTC. It encodes CASGDWALREQYF.

The chain recombines TRBV25-1 with TRBJ2-1; D is unresolved. The CDR3 runs 11 residues. V shed 3 bases and J shed 5 bases, with 2 bases lying between them. Germline CDR1 and CDR2: MGHDK and SYGVNS. CDR3 loop: CASSDDNEQFF. For the CDR3, the DNA is TGTGCCAGCAGTGACGACAATGAGCAGTTCTTC.

This clone was recorded a few times. The gene calls are TRBV6-5 and TRBJ2-7; no firm D call. V was shortened by 0 bases and J by 1 base, with 10 bases between the two germline ends. CDR1 and CDR2 (germline): MNHEY, SVGAGI. This CDR3 region has 15 residues. CDR3 DNA: TGTGCCAGCAGTTACTCGAATCAGCCTTCCTACGAGCAGTACTTC. This gives the protein CASSYSNQPSYEQYF.

V and J are TRBV21-1 and TRBJ2-2; TRBD2 reflects the table's D call only, with no check against the DNA. TRBV21-1 is annotated as a pseudogene. CDR3 length: 19 residues. CDR3 amino acids: CASSKASWLAGVYTGELFF. For the CDR3, the DNA is TGTGCCAGCAGCAAAGCCAGTTGGCTAGCGGGAGTATACACCGGGGAGCTGTTTTTT.

The gene calls are TRBV7-2 and TRBJ1-1; TRBD1 aligns across 7 bases. Germline values: CDR1 SGHTA, CDR2 FQGNSA. V was pared by 7 bases and J by 1 base, with 6 bases of the junction left unmatched. The CDR3 totals 14 residues. The CDR3 DNA reads TGTGCCAGCACCCTTGGACAGGAGAACACTGAAGCTTTCTTT. Its protein is CASTLGQENTEAFF.

This chain uses TRBV9 with TRBJ1-2; D call uncertain. Germline assignment: CDR1 SGDLS and CDR2 YYNGEE. The CDR3 has 13 residues. V gave up 0 bases and J gave up 6 bases, with 9 bases separating them. CDR3 protein: CASSVAIGDGYTF. CDR3 in DNA: TGTGCCAGCAGCGTAGCTATCGGGGATGGCTACACCTTC.

This sequence joins TRBV27 and TRBJ1-4, with 10 nucleotides matching TRBD1. There are 13 residues in the CDR3. Trimming at V came to 9 bases and at J to 8 bases, leaving 6 bases not matched to a gene. Germline lookup yields CDR1 MNHEY and CDR2 SMNVEV (reference sequence). The CDR3 spells CASNGTGDEKLFF. The DNA for the CDR3 is TGTGCCAGTAACGGGACAGGGGACGAAAAACTGTTTTTT.

V gene TRBV9 combines with J gene TRBJ2-3; 7 positions agree with TRBD2. The CDR3 covers 14 residues. J was trimmed by 0 bases and V by 2 bases; bases with no gene match: 0. From germline, CDR1 is SGDLS and CDR2 YYNGEE. The CDR3 region is CASSVRESTDTQYF. The CDR3 DNA sequence: TGTGCCAGCAGCGTGCGGGAGAGCACAGATACGCAGTATTTT.

The chain recombines TRBV5-6 with TRBJ2-3; tentatively, D is TRBD2 (6 bases). The CDR3 sequence is 15 residues long. Germline CDR1 reads SGHDT; CDR2 reads YYEEEE. V lost 4 bases, J lost 5 bases, and 17 bases lay in between. The CDR3 reads CASSPRGVGVDTQYF. As DNA, the CDR3 is TGTGCCAGCAGCCCCCGCGGGGTAGGCGTAGATACGCAGTATTTT.

In its sample, this clone was seen a few times. The J gene is TRBJ2-1, the V gene TRBV5-1; D may be TRBD2 (5 bases). CDR1 is SGHRS and CDR2 is YFSETQ in the germline V gene. This CDR3 contains 15 residues. Trimming took off 0 bases at V and 4 bases at J, with 11 bases between the two ends. The DNA of the CDR3 is TGCGCCAGCAGCTTGGACGGGGAAAAGTACAATGAGCAGTTCTTC. The encoded protein is CASSLDGEKYNEQFF.

This chain links TRBV5-1 with TRBJ1-2; D is possibly TRBD1 (5 bases). The CDR3 has 13 amino acids. V was clipped by 4 bases and J by 4 bases, with 11 bases between them. Germline-derived CDR1 and CDR2 are SGHRS and YFSETQ. The CDR3 region has the DNA TGCGCCAGCAGCACCGACAGTCCCTATGGCTACACCTTC. Encoded protein: CASSTDSPYGYTF. Full variable domain (missing parts from reference TRBV5-1 and TRBJ1-2): KAGVTQTPRYLIKTRGQQVTLSCSPISGHRSVSWYQQTPGQGLQFLFEYFSETQRNKGNFPGRFSGRQFSNSRSEMNVSTLELGDSALYLCASSTDSPYGYTFGSGTRLTVV.

The chain couples TRBV9 to TRBJ2-2, with 7 bases fitting TRBD1. The CDR3 has 15 amino acids. CDR1 SGDLS and CDR2 YYNGEE come from the germline V gene. With 3 bases clipped from V and 4 bases from J, the junction kept 6 bases outside the gene matches. CDR3 in DNA: TGTGCCAGCAGCGCCACGGGACAGCTCACCGGGGAGCTGTTTTTT. Its translation: CASSATGQLTGELFF.

The CDR3 sequence is CASSPRLAGELPETQYF. The CDR3 bases are TGTGCCAGCAGCCCCCGACTAGCGGGAGAACTCCCAGAGACCCAGTACTTC. The chain recombines TRBV9 with TRBJ2-5, with TRBD2 identical over 12 bases. From germline, CDR1 is SGDLS and CDR2 YYNGEE. The CDR3 runs to 17 residues. V lost 4 bases to trimming and J lost 4 bases; unmatched junction nucleotides: 11.